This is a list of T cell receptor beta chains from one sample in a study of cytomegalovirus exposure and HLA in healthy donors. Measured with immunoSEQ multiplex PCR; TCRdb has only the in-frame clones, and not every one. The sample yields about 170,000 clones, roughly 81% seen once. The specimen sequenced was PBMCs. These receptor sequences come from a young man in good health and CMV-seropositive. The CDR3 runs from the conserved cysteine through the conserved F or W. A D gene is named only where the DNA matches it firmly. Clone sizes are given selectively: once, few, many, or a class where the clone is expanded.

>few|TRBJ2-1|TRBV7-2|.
TGTGCCAGCAGCCGGAGAAGGGGGTTAACCAACAATGAGCAGTTCTTC
CASSRRRGLTNNEQFF
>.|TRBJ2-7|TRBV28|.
TGTGCCAGCAGCCCGGTGGGCTTAAAAAACGAGCAGTACTTC
CASSPVGLKNEQYF
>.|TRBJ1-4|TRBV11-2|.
TGTGCCAGCGGAGTATCGGGTGCCCTTAATGAAAAACTGTTTTTT
CASGVSGALNEKLFF
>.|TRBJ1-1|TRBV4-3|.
TGCGCCAGCAGCCAAGTACGCCGGGGAAGGGGGACTGAAGCTTTCTTT
CASSQVRRGRGTEAFF
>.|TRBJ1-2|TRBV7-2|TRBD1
TGTGCCAGCAGCTCCCCGGGACAGGGGGCGTCCTACACCTTC
CASSSPGQGASYTF
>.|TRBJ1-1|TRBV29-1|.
TGCAGCGTTGGGAGCAGCAACACTGAAGCTTTCTTT
CSVGSSNTEAFF
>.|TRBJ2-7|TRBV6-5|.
TGTGCCAGCAGTTACGGCCCTCAGCAGTACTTC
CASSYGPQQYF
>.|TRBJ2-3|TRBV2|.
TGTGCCAGCAGTGAGTTTTCGGGCCGGGGAGATACGCAGTATTTT
CASSEFSGRGDTQYF
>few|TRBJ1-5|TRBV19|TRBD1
TGTGCCAGTAAAAACCGGGACAGGGATGATCAGCCCCAGCATTTT
CASKNRDRDDQPQHF
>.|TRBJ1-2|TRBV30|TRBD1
TGTGCCTGGAGTGTAGGGGGCGCTGGGTATGGCTACACCTTC
CAWSVGGAGYGYTF
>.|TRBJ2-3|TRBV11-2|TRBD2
TGTGCCAGCAGCTTAGTCTCTAGCGGGGTAACAGATACGCAGTATTTT
CASSLVSSGVTDTQYF
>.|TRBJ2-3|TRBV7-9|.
TGTGCCAGCAGCAACCTCCGGGGACTCACAGATACGCAGTATTTT
CASSNLRGLTDTQYF
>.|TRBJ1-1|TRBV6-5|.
TGTGCCAGCAGCTATCAGGGGAGTAACACTGAAGCTTTCTTT
CASSYQGSNTEAFF
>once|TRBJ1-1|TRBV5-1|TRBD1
TGCGCCAGCAGCTTGGCCCGGACAGGGGATATGAACACTGAAGCTTTCTTT
CASSLARTGDMNTEAFF
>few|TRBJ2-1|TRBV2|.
TGTGCCAGCAGTGGAGGGCAGAACTACAATGAGCAGTTCTTC
CASSGGQNYNEQFF
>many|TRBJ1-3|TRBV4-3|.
TGCGCCAGCAGCCAAGGGACAGCTGGAAACACCATATATTTT
CASSQGTAGNTIYF
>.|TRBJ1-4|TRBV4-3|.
TGCGCCAGCAGCCAAGCGGGGACACCAGTAAATGAAAAACTGTTTTTT
CASSQAGTPVNEKLFF
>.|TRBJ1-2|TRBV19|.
TGTGCCAGTATTCTCACGACGGGAGCTAACTATGGCTACACCTTC
CASILTTGANYGYTF
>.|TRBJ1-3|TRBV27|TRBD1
TGTGCCAGCAGCCCCAGACAGGGTTCTGGAAACACCATATATTTT
CASSPRQGSGNTIYF
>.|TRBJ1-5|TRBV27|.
TGTGCCAGCAGACCCGGCGGGGGTAGCAATCAGCCCCAGCATTTT
CASRPGGGSNQPQHF
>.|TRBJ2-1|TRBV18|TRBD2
TGTGCCAGCTCAACACTAGCGGGAGTCTACAATGAGCAGTTCTTC
CASSTLAGVYNEQFF
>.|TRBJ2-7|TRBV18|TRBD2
TGTGCCACCGCACCCGGGGGGACCTACGAGCAGTACTTC
CATAPGGTYEQYF
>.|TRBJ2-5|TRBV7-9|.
TGTGCCAGCACGGGGGTTGGGGAGACCCAGTACTTC
CASTGVGETQYF
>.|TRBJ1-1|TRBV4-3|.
TGCGCCAGCAGCCAAGAGTGGGGGCCTACAGGCACTGAAGCTTTCTTT
CASSQEWGPTGTEAFF
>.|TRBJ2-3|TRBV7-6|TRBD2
TGTGCCAGCAGCTTATCCGGAAGCGGGGGGGCAGATACGCAGTATTTT
CASSLSGSGGADTQYF
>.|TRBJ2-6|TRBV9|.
TGTGCCAGCAGCGTCCCTGGGGCCAACGGCCTGACTTTC
CASSVPGANGLTF
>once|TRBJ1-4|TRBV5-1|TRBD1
TGCGCCAGCAGCTTTGGAAGGGGGCAGGCTAATGAAAAACTGTTTTTT
CASSFGRGQANEKLFF
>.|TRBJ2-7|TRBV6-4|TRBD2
TGTGCCAGCAGTGACCCTTGGACTAGTCTACCGTCCTACGAGCAGTACTTC
CASSDPWTSLPSYEQYF
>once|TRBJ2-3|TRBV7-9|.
TGTGCCAGCAGCGCCGAGCTGCTTACCGCAGATACGCAGTATTTT
CASSAELLTADTQYF
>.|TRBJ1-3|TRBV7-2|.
TGTGCCAGCAGCTTATTAGGGACAACTTCGGGAAACACCATATATTTT
CASSLLGTTSGNTIYF
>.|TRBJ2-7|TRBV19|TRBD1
TGTGCCAGTAGTATCGCAGGGGGAAGAGGGGACACCTACGAGCAGTACTTC
CASSIAGGRGDTYEQYF
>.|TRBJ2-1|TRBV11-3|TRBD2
TGTGCCAGCACGTCGGGGGGTGGTTACAATGAGCAGTTCTTC
CASTSGGGYNEQFF
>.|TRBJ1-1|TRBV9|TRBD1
TGTGCCAGCAGCGTTGACAGGGTGGCCACTGAAGCTTTCTTT
CASSVDRVATEAFF
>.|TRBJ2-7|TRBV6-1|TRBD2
TGTGCCAGCAGTGCGGGGGGTCACTACGAGCAGTACTTC
CASSAGGHYEQYF
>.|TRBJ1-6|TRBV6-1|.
TGTGCCAGCAGTGAAGCCCGGGGGAGCTATAATTCACCCCTCCACTTT
CASSEARGSYNSPLHF
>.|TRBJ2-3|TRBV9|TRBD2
TGTGCCAGCAGCCCAACGCCTGATTTAGCGGGGGGGACAGATACGCAGTATTTT
CASSPTPDLAGGTDTQYF
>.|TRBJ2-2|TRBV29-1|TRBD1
TGCAGCGTTGAGGGGGACAGGGATACCACCGGGGAGCTGTTTTTT
CSVEGDRDTTGELFF
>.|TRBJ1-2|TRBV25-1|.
TGTGCCAGCAGTGGGGGGGGAGGATATCATAACTATGGCTACACCTTC
CASSGGGGYHNYGYTF
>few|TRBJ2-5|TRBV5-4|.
TGTGCCAGCAGCTTGGGGGAGGGGGTTTGGGAGACCCAGTACTTC
CASSLGEGVWETQYF
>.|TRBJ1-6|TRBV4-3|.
TGCGCCAGCAGCCAAGATTACGGGCAGCGGAATTCACCCCTCCACTTT
CASSQDYGQRNSPLHF
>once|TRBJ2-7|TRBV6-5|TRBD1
TGTGCCAGCAGTCCCCGGGACAGAGGGTACGAGCAGTACTTC
CASSPRDRGYEQYF
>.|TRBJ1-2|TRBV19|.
TGTGCCAGTAGTATCGGGGGAATACGGGACGGCTACACCTTC
CASSIGGIRDGYTF
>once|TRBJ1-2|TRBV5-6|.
TGTGCCAGCAGCTTGGGGGGCCAGGGCAGCTATGGCTACACCTTC
CASSLGGQGSYGYTF
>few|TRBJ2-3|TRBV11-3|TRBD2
TGTGCCAGCAGCTCAGCGGGGGGAAGCACAGATACGCAGTATTTT
CASSSAGGSTDTQYF
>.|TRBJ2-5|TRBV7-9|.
TGTGCCAGCAGCGCCAGAACCGATCAAGAGACCCAGTACTTC
CASSARTDQETQYF
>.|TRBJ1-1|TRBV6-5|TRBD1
TGTGCCAGCAGCCTAGGGACAGGGTCAAGGGCTGAAGCTTTCTTT
CASSLGTGSRAEAFF
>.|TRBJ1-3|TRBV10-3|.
TGTGCCATCAGTGAGTCGACTACAGGGACTGGAAACACCATATATTTT
CAISESTTGTGNTIYF
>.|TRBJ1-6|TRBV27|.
TGTGCCAGCAGTTTATCCGCAGGGCAACATAATTCACCCCTCCACTTT
CASSLSAGQHNSPLHF
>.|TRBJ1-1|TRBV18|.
TGTGCCAGCTCATCGACAGGATTGAACACTGAAGCTTTCTTT
CASSSTGLNTEAFF
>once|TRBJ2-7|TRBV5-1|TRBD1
TGCGCCGGCAGCTTCATTACTCCCCCGGGACAGGGAGGCGAGCAGTACTTC
CAGSFITPPGQGGEQYF
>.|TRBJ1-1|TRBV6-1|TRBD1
TGTGCCAGCAGTGCAACAGGGGTAAACACTGAAGCTTTCTTT
CASSATGVNTEAFF
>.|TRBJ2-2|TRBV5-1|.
TGCGCCAGCAGCTCTACAGGACCGCTCACCGGGGAGCTGTTTTTT
CASSSTGPLTGELFF
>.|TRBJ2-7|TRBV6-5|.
TGTGCCAGCAGTTACTCCAAAACCTACGAGCAGTACTTC
CASSYSKTYEQYF
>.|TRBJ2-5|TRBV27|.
TGTGCCAGCAGTAGGGGGACCAGCAGGGTGGAGACCCAGTACTTC
CASSRGTSRVETQYF
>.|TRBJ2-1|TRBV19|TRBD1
TGTGCCAGCACATTCTCCGGGACAGGGTTTTACAATGAGCAGTTCTTC
CASTFSGTGFYNEQFF
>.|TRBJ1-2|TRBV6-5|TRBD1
TGTGCCAGCAGGAGACAGGGGGAGGTGTATGGCTACACCTTC
CASRRQGEVYGYTF
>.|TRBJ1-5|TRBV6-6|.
TGTGCCAGCAGTCCCAAGGGGGACGATCAGCCCCAGCATTTT
CASSPKGDDQPQHF
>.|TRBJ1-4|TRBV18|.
TGTGCCAGCTTCGGGACAAATAATGAAAAACTGTTTTTT
CASFGTNNEKLFF
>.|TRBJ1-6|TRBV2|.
TGTGCCAGCCTCCGGCGGGGTGTGGATAATTCACCCCTCCACTTT
CASLRRGVDNSPLHF